The present entry profiles one TCR beta chain with its context. Its antigen is currently unknown. This sample stems from a study of human versus mouse CDR3 diversity and MHC coevolution. Study observations and caveats: By iCHAO1, human TCR beta clonotypes numbered about 1.6 million, the most.

After removal of 4 bases from V and 6 bases from J, the junction contained 8 bases not matched to a gene. The CDR3 length is 15 residues. Per germline, CDR1 SGHRS and CDR2 YFSETQ. Method: immunoSEQ multiplex PCR; TCRdb's copy keeps in-frame clones and lacks some. Of 45,000 to 75,000 clones in the sample, around 94% were seen once. Material: naive CD4+ T cells from blood. The subset was: CD45RO-negative CD62L-positive naive CD4 T cells. The TCR was taken from a person aged 55-75 years in good health. This chain connects TRBV5-1 to TRBJ1-1; 11 bases are shared with TRBD1. CDR3 sequence reads: CASSERTGGTAEAFF. CDR3 sequence (DNA): TGCGCCAGCAGCGAGCGGACAGGGGGCACCGCTGAAGCTTTCTTT.